This T cell receptor beta chain was recorded in a study of cytomegalovirus exposure and HLA in healthy donors. This clone occurred once. This PCR relied on a set of 60 Vbeta primers and 13 Jbeta primers. The method was immunoSEQ multiplex PCR; TCRdb's version includes in-frame clones alone and lacks a portion of them. This repertoire shows 250,000 to 350,000 clones, approximately 90% found once; its top ten account for 3.5% to 4%. The sequencing sample was made of PBMCs. The clonotype comes from a man aged 35-49 years in good health and CMV-seropositive.

CDR3 loop: CASSQPETGYEQYF. The CDR3 DNA reads as TGCGCCAGCAGCCAACCAGAGACAGGGTACGAGCAGTACTTC. This rearrangement joins TRBV4-1 to TRBJ2-7; 7 nucleotides match TRBD1. There are 14 residues in the CDR3. V trimming: 2 bases; J trimming: 4 bases; junction bases outside the gene matches: 5. Germline V gene sequence: CDR1 MGHRA, CDR2 YSYEKL.